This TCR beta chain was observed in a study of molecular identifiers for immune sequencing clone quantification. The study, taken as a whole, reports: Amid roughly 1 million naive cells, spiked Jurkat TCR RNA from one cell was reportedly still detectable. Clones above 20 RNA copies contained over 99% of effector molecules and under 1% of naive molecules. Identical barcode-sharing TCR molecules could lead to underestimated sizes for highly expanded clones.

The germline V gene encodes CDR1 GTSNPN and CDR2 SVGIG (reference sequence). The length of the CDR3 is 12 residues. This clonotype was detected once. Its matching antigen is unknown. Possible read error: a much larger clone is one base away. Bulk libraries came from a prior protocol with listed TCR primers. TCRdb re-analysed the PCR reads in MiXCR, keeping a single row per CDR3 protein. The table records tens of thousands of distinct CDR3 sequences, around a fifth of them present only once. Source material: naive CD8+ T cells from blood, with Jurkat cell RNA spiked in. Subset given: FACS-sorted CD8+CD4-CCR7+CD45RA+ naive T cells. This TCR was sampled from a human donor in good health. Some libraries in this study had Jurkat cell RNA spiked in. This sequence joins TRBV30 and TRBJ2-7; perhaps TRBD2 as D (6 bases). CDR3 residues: CTWSGPGGEQYF. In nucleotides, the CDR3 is TGTACCTGGAGCGGACCCGGGGGCGAGCAGTACTTC.